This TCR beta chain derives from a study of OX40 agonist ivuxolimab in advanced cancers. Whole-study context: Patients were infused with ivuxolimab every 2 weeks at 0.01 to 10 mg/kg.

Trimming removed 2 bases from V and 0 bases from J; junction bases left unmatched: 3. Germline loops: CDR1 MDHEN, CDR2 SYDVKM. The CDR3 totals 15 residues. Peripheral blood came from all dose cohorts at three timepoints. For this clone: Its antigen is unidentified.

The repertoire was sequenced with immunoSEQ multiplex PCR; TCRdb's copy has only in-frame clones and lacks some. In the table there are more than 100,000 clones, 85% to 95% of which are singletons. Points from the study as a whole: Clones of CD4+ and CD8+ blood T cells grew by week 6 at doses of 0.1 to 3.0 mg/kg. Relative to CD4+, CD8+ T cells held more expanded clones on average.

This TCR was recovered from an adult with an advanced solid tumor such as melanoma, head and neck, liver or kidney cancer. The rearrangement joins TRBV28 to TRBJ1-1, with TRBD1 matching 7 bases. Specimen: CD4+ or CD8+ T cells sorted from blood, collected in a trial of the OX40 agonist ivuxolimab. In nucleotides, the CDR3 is TGTGCCAGCAGTTTACTGGGACAGTTGAACACTGAAGCTTTCTTT. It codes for CASSLLGQLNTEAFF.